This TCR beta chain stems from a study of blood T cell repertoires in COVID-19. As for the study in general: COVID-19 samples from acute and convalescent phases originated in the United States, Italy and Spain.

Germline trimming cut 5 bases from V and 3 bases from J; bases unmatched to any gene: 3. This CDR3 comprises 13 residues. Germline V gene lookup returns CDR1 SEHNR and CDR2 FQNEAQ (reference sequence). Profiled with immunoSEQ multiplex PCR; TCRdb holds only in-frame clones, not every one. The data show around 200,000 clones, with around nine tenths seen just once and approximately 6.2% held by the top ten. The source is a man aged 55-75 years who had recovered from COVID-19. Specimen: peripheral blood. This rearrangement joins TRBV7-9 to TRBJ1-1; 7 bases map to TRBD1. The CDR3 nucleotides read TGTGCCAGCAGCCCCCAGGGGGACACTGAAGCTTTCTTT. This encodes CASSPQGDTEAFF.